This T cell receptor (beta chain) derives from a study of shared T cell receptors in the human thymus. Sequenced by immunoSEQ multiplex PCR; TCRdb stores in-frame clones only, minus some. This table has about 660,000 clones, roughly 90% appearing once. Trimming stripped 0 bases from V and 4 bases from J, with 14 bases between. The CDR3 length is 16 residues. Germline CDR1 is MGHRA and CDR2 is YSYEKL. These sequences were also reported in another study, on human thymus T cells.

The sample was thymocytes. This chain links TRBV4-1 with TRBJ2-3; D uncertain. The receptor comes from a boy less than two years old with a congenital heart defect. The CDR3 protein is CASSQESRQDPDTQYF. In DNA, the CDR3 is TGCGCCAGCAGCCAAGAAAGTCGTCAGGATCCAGATACGCAGTATTTT.